Detailed here is one T cell receptor (beta chain). Repertoires were generated with immunoSEQ multiplex PCR, while TCRdb's copy carries only in-frame clones and drops some. The sample has about 84,000 clones, roughly 89% seen once. This entry is derived from a study of OX40 agonist ivuxolimab in advanced cancers. The overall study: Ivuxolimab was administered intravenously to patients at 0.01 to 10 mg/kg every 2 weeks. Age averaged 60 years (range roughly 20 to 90), and about 86% were male.

The sample consisted of CD4+ or CD8+ T cells sorted from blood, taken in a trial of the OX40 agonist ivuxolimab. The source is an adult with an advanced solid tumor such as melanoma, head and neck, liver or kidney cancer.

The CDR3 DNA sequence: TGCGCCAGCAGCTTGGGCTCGAGCTCCTACAATGAGCAGTTCTTC. Translation: CASSLGSSSYNEQFF. The chain recombines TRBV5-1 with TRBJ2-1; unclear D gene. CDR1 and CDR2 (germline): SGHRS, YFSETQ. The V and J ends lost 0 bases and 0 bases respectively, with 7 bases between them. The CDR3 runs to 15 residues.